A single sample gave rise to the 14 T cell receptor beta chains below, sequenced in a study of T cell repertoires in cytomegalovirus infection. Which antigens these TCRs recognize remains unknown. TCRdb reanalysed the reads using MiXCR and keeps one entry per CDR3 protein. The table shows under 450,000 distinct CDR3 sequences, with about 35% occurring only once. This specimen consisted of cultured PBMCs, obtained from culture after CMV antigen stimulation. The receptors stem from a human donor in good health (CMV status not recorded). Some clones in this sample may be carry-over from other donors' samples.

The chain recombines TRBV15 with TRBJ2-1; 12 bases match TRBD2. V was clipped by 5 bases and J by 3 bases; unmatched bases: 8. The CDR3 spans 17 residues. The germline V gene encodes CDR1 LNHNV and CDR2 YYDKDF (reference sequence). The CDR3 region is CATSGLLAGGIYNEQFF. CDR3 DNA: TGTGCCACCAGCGGGCTACTAGCGGGAGGCATCTACAATGAGCAGTTCTTC.

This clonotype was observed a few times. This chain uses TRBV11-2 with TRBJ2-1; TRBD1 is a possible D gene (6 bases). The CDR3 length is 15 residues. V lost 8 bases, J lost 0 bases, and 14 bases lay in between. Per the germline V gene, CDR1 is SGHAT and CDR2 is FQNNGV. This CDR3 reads CASAPLTGSYNEQFF. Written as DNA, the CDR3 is TGTGCCAGCGCCCCCTTGACAGGCTCCTACAATGAGCAGTTCTTC.

The CDR3 is CATSQGLSAGANVLTF. The CDR3 bases are TGTGCCACCAGCCAGGGTTTGAGCGCTGGGGCCAACGTCCTGACTTTC. V gene TRBV15 combines with J gene TRBJ2-6, with D possibly TRBD1 on 5 matching bases. V was clipped by 5 bases and J by 2 bases, with 13 bases between them. The CDR3 extends over 16 amino acids. Germline CDR1 reads LNHNV; CDR2 reads YYDKDF (reference sequence).

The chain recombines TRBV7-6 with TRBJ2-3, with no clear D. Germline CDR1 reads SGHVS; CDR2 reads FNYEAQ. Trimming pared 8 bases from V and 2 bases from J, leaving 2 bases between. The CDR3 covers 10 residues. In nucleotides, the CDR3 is TGTGCCAGCCCCACAGATACGCAGTATTTT. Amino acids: CASPTDTQYF.

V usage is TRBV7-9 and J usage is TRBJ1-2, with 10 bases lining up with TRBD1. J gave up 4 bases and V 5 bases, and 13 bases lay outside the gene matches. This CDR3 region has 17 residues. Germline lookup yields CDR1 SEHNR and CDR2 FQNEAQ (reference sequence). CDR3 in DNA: TGTGCCAGCAGCCAACGGGGGACAGGGGTTCGGCGCTATGGCTACACCTTC. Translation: CASSQRGTGVRRYGYTF. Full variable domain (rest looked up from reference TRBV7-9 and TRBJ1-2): DTGVSQNPRHKITKRGQNVTFRCDPISEHNRLYWYRQTLGQGPEFLTYFQNEAQLEKSRLLSDRFSAERPKGSFSTLEIQRTEQGDSAMYLCASSQRGTGVRRYGYTFGSGTRLTVV.

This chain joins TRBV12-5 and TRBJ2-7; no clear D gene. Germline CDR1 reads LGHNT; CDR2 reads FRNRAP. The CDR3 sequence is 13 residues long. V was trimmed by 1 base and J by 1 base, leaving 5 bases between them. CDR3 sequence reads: CASGLESSYEQYF. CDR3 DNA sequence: TGTGCTAGTGGTTTGGAGAGTTCCTACGAGCAGTACTTC.

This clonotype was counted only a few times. DNA for the CDR3: TGTGCCAGCAGAATCCTACAGGGGAGCTATGGCTACACCTTC. Protein sequence: CASRILQGSYGYTF. V is TRBV27 and J is TRBJ1-2; the match to TRBD1 covers 7 bases. The CDR3 runs 14 residues. The junction had 8 bases not matched to a gene; V was cut back by 6 bases and J by 4 bases. Germline values: CDR1 MNHEY, CDR2 SMNVEV (reference sequence).

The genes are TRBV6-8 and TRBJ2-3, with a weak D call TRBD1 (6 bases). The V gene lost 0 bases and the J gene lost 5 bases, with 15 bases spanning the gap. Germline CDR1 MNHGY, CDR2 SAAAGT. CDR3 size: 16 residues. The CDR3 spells CASSYSWDNPEDTQYF. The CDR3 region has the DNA TGTGCCAGCAGTTACTCGTGGGACAACCCAGAAGATACGCAGTATTTT.

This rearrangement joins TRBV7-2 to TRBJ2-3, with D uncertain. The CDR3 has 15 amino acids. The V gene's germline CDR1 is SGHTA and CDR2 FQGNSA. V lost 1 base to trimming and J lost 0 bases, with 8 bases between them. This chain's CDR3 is CASSLEAASTDTQYF. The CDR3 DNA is TGTGCCAGCAGCTTAGAGGCAGCTAGCACAGATACGCAGTATTTT.

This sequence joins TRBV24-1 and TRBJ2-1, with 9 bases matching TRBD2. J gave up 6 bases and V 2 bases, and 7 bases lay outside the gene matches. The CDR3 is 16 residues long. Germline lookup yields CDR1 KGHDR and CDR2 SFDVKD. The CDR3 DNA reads TGTGCCACCAGTGATTCCCAAGAGCGGGAGGTCAATGAGCAGTTCTTC. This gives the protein CATSDSQEREVNEQFF.

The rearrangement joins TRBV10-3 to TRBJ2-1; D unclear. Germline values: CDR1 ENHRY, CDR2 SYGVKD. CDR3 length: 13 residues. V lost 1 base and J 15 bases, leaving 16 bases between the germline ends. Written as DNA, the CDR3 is TGTGCCATCAGTGAGTTTGAAGCCAGTACGCGGTTCTTC. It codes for CAISEFEASTRFF.

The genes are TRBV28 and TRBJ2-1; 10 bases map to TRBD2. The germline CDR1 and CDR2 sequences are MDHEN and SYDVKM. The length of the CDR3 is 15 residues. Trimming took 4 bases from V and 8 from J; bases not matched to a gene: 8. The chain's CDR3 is CASSSIAGGEYEQFF. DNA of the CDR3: TGTGCCAGCAGTTCAATAGCGGGAGGAGAATATGAGCAGTTCTTC. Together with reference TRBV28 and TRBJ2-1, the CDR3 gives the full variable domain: DVKVTQSSRYLVKRTGEKVFLECVQDMDHENMFWYRQDPGLGLRLIYFSYDVKMKEKGDIPEGYSVSREKKERFSLILESASTNQTSMYLCASSSIAGGEYEQFFGPGTRLTVL.

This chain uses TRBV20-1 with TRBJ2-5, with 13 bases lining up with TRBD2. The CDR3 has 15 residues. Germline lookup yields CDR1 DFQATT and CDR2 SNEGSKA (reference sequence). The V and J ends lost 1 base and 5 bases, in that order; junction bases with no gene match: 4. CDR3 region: CSARAGTSGKETQYF. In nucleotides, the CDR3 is TGCAGTGCTAGAGCAGGGACTAGCGGGAAGGAGACCCAGTACTTC.

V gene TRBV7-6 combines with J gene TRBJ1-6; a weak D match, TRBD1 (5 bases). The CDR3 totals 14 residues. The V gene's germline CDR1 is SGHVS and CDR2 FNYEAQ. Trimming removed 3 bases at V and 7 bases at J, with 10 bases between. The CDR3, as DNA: TGTGCCAGCAGCTTCACACAGGCCAATTCACCCCTCCACTTT. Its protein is CASSFTQANSPLHF.